The 26 T cell receptor beta chains below come from one sample, sequenced in a study of identical twins. TCRdb ran MiXCR on the 5' RACE reads and lists one entry per CDR3 protein. The sample shows approximately 890,000 distinct CDR3 sequences, roughly 12% of them seen only once. A further study also used this sample, focusing on yellow fever vaccine responses in identical twins.

The sequenced material came from PBMCs. Every receptor here comes from a woman younger than 30 in good health.

This clonotype was seen a handful of times. The V and J genes are TRBV6-2 or TRBV6-3 and TRBJ2-7; D is possibly TRBD1 (6 bases). CDR3 length: 16 residues. Germline CDR1 and CDR2: MNHEY and SVGEGT. V lost 4 bases, J lost 0 bases, and 16 bases lay in between. CDR3 amino acids: CASSSRTVSISYEQYV. In nucleotides, the CDR3 is TGTGCCAGCAGTTCCAGGACAGTCTCTATCTCCTACGAGCAGTACGTC.

This clonotype was counted a few times. V and J are TRBV5-1 and TRBJ2-7; D possibly corresponds to TRBD2 (5 bases). This CDR3 contains 15 residues. CDR1 and CDR2 from the germline V gene are SGHRS and YFSETQ. V lost 0 bases and J 6 bases, leaving 16 bases between the germline ends. CDR3 loop: CASSLAGSLGSEQYF. The CDR3 DNA follows: TGCGCCAGCAGCTTGGCCGGTAGTTTGGGGAGCGAGCAGTACTTC.

The chain employs TRBV29-1 and TRBJ2-7; 8 bases are a match to TRBD1. The CDR3 sequence is 12 residues long. The germline V gene encodes CDR1 SQVTM and CDR2 ANQGSEA. V lost 6 bases and J lost 6; bases outside the gene matches: 7. The CDR3 coding sequence is TGCAGCGTCGTAGGACAGGGAGGCGAGCAGTACGTC. This sequence encodes CSVVGQGGEQYV.

There are a few counts of this clonotype. The V call is TRBV11-1, the J call TRBJ2-1, with 9 bases matching TRBD2. The CDR3 consists of 18 residues. The V gene end was trimmed by 5 bases and the J gene end by 3 bases; junction bases not matched to a gene: 14. The germline gives CDR1 SGHAT, CDR2 FQDESV (reference sequence). The CDR3 loop is CASSPPTPGLAHYNEQFF. CDR3 coding DNA: TGTGCCAGCAGCCCCCCAACCCCGGGACTAGCTCACTACAATGAGCAGTTCTTC. Variable domain in full (rest from reference TRBV11-1 and TRBJ2-1): EAEVAQSPRYKITEKSQAVAFWCDPISGHATLYWYRQILGQGPELLVQFQDESVVDDSQLPKDRFSAERLKGVDSTLKIQPAELGDSAMYLCASSPPTPGLAHYNEQFFGPGTRLTVL.

On this clonotype itself: One end of the junction is discordant with germline, which a read error may explain. The genes are TRBV6-1 and TRBJ1-1; no definite D call. The germline CDR1 and CDR2 sequences are MNHNS and SASEGT. This CDR3 region has 13 residues. The CDR3 loop reads CAGSEMGSTEAFF. CDR3 sequence (DNA): TGTGCCGGCAGTGAAATGGGAAGCACTGAAGCTTTCTTT.

Many counts were recorded for this clonotype. V is TRBV12-3 or TRBV12-4 and J is TRBJ1-2; no reliable D call. V was clipped by 3 bases and J by 8 bases, with 13 bases between them. This CDR3 has 13 residues. This chain's CDR3 is CASSLVTGHGYTF. CDR3 bases: TGTGCCAGCAGTTTGGTTACCGGTCACGGCTACACCTTC.

A few counts support this clonotype. The chain couples TRBV28 to TRBJ2-1; D gene ambiguous. The V end lost 6 bases, the J end lost 9 bases, and 21 bases lay between the germline ends. Germline V gene lookup returns CDR1 MDHEN and CDR2 SYDVKM. The CDR3 has 15 amino acids. This chain's CDR3 is CASSPPGWRSGEQFF. Here the CDR3 DNA reads TGTGCCAGCAGCCCCCCTGGCTGGCGTTCGGGTGAGCAGTTCTTC.

The table lists this clonotype with many counts. The CDR3 region has the DNA TGTGCCAGCAGCGGTCAGGGGGGTCCCAATCAGCCCCAGCATTTT. It is translated as CASSGQGGPNQPQHF. V and J are TRBV9 and TRBJ1-5; the match to TRBD1 covers 7 bases. Trimming took 3 bases from V and 3 from J; bases not matched to a gene: 6. The germline V gene has CDR1 SGDLS and CDR2 YYNGEE. The CDR3 runs 15 residues.

Only a few counts were recorded for this clonotype. The chain is built from TRBV27 and TRBJ2-1; D not certain. Germline-derived CDR1 and CDR2 are MNHEY and SMNVEV (reference sequence). The CDR3 covers 18 residues. V lost 3 bases to trimming and J lost 3 bases, with 21 bases between them. Here the CDR3 reads CASSFRAPIQKFYNEQFF. The CDR3 nucleotides read TGTGCCAGCAGTTTCCGGGCCCCAATCCAGAAATTCTACAATGAGCAGTTCTTC.

The V and J genes are TRBV5-6 and TRBJ2-5, with D possibly matching TRBD1 (5 bases). Germline V lookup: CDR1 SGHDT, CDR2 YYEEEE. The CDR3 covers 13 residues. V lost 3 bases and J lost 6, with 12 bases in between. In nucleotides, the CDR3 is TGTGCCAGCAGCTCAGGGCCCGACCAGACCCAGTACTTC. It is translated as CASSSGPDQTQYF.

The J gene is TRBJ2-1, the V gene TRBV20-1; TRBD2 is a possible D gene (6 bases). This CDR3 is built from 14 residues. Germline V lookup: CDR1 DFQATT, CDR2 SNEGSKA (reference sequence). V gave up 5 bases and J gave up 5 bases, with 16 bases separating them. CDR3 bases: TGCAGTGCTTTCGGAGCGGACTATCACAATGAGCAGTTCTTC. The encoded protein is CSAFGADYHNEQFF.

This clonotype has a handful of counts. The rearrangement links TRBV3-1 to TRBJ2-5; the match to TRBD2 covers 9 bases. The germline CDR1 and CDR2 sequences are LGHDT and YNNKEL (reference sequence). The CDR3 extends over 15 amino acids. The V gene end was trimmed by 6 bases and the J gene end by 4 bases; junction bases not matched to a gene: 9. The CDR3 DNA reads TGTGCCAGCAGGGGGCTTGGGACTAGCAGAGAGACCCAGTACTTC. This translates into CASRGLGTSRETQYF.

This clonotype was recorded a few times. The chain joins TRBV14 to TRBJ2-1, with 10 positions matching TRBD1. The CDR3 consists of 13 residues. CDR1 is SGHDN and CDR2 is FVKESK in the germline V gene. V gave up 8 bases and J gave up 8 bases; unmatched junction bases: 6. CDR3 nucleotides: TGTGCCAGCCGTCGACAGGGGGCACATGAGCAGTTCTTC. Protein product: CASRRQGAHEQFF.

There are a few counts of this clonotype. This sequence joins TRBV3-1 and TRBJ2-5; 9 bases line up with TRBD2. J gave up 3 bases and V 5 bases, and 7 bases lay outside the gene matches. Germline V CDR1 and CDR2: LGHDT, YNNKEL (reference sequence). The CDR3 is 15 amino acids. In nucleotides, the CDR3 is TGTGCCAGCAGCGATAGCGGGAGAGGGGAAGAGACCCAGTACTTC. Its protein is CASSDSGRGEETQYF.

This clonotype was counted ten times or more. The chain has TRBV5-1 and TRBJ1-6; no definite D call. This CDR3 is 15 amino acids long. Per the germline V gene, CDR1 is SGHRS and CDR2 is YFSETQ. Trimming took off 0 bases at V and 7 bases at J, with 11 bases between the two ends. The CDR3 loop reads CASSLVGSINSPLHF. In DNA, the CDR3 is TGCGCCAGCAGCTTGGTTGGTTCGATAAATTCACCCCTCCACTTT.

This clonotype was recorded many times. CDR3 nucleotides: TGTGCCAGCAGCCTCCGGACTAGCGGGAACAATGAGCAGTTCTTC. It encodes CASSLRTSGNNEQFF. V gene TRBV3-1 combines with J gene TRBJ2-1; 12 bases are shared with TRBD2. Germline V gene sequence: CDR1 LGHDT, CDR2 YNNKEL (reference sequence). The CDR3 is made up of 15 amino acids. Trimming cost V 4 bases and J 5 bases; bases outside gene matches: 3.

This clonotype has ten or more counts. The V and J genes are TRBV5-1 and TRBJ1-1, with 9 bases that match TRBD1. Trimming removed 3 bases from V and 5 bases from J; junction bases left unmatched: 11. This CDR3 region has 16 residues. Germline CDR1 SGHRS, CDR2 YFSETQ. CDR3 protein: CASSSGQGRLKTEAFF. The CDR3 bases are TGCGCCAGCAGCTCGGGACAGGGAAGGTTAAAAACTGAAGCTTTCTTT.

In its sample, this clonotype was seen a few times. This chain joins TRBV20-1 and TRBJ2-3, with D unclear. Looked up from germline, CDR1 is DFQATT and CDR2 is SNEGSKA (reference sequence). This CDR3 is 9 amino acids long. This CDR3 is CTPPDTQYF. CDR3 DNA: TGCACCCCCCCCGATACGCAGTATTTT.

The J gene is TRBJ2-7, the V gene TRBV29-1, with 7 bases matching TRBD2. The length of the CDR3 is 11 residues. Unmatched junction bases numbered 5, after V lost 5 bases and J lost 7 bases. Germline V gene lookup returns CDR1 SQVTM and CDR2 ANQGSEA. The CDR3 DNA reads TGCAGCGTTTTGGCGGGGGTGGAGCAGTACTTC. This translates into CSVLAGVEQYF.

The sample holds a few counts of this clonotype. The rearrangement uses TRBV27 and TRBJ2-2, with D maybe TRBD2 (5 bases). This CDR3 contains 18 residues. V lost 3 bases, J lost 0 bases, and 17 bases lay in between. Germline V gene lookup returns CDR1 MNHEY and CDR2 SMNVEV (reference sequence). The CDR3 is CASSLARITGTNTGELFF. The CDR3 DNA is TGTGCCAGCAGTTTGGCCCGTATCACCGGGACGAACACCGGGGAGCTGTTTTTT.

This chain joins TRBV13 and TRBJ2-3, with a tentative D call TRBD2 (6 bases). CDR1 PRHDT and CDR2 FYEKMQ come from the germline V gene (reference sequence). The CDR3 is 14 residues long. The V end was cut by 2 bases, the J end by 4 bases, with 10 bases between. The CDR3 here is CASSLRGRSDTQYF. For the CDR3, the DNA is TGTGCCAGCAGCTTACGGGGGAGGTCAGATACGCAGTATTTT.

The table lists this clonotype with a few counts. V and J are TRBV7-9 and TRBJ1-5, with 10 nucleotides matching TRBD1. With V trimmed by 5 bases and J by 6 bases, 4 bases remained unmatched. Germline CDR1 and CDR2: SEHNR and FQNEAQ (reference sequence). CDR3 size: 14 residues. The CDR3 reads CASSLTGGSQPQHF. In nucleotides, the CDR3 is TGTGCCAGCAGCCTGACAGGGGGCAGTCAGCCCCAGCATTTT.

Details on this clonotype: One base away lies a much larger clone, so this may be a sequencing read error. The rearrangement links TRBV7-9 to TRBJ2-1, with 8 bases that match TRBD2. Germline V lookup: CDR1 SEHNR, CDR2 FQNEAQ (reference sequence). V shed 5 bases, J shed 0 bases, and the junction held 3 bases outside the gene matches. CDR3 length: 15 residues. The CDR3 sequence: CASSPGGISYNEQFF. The DNA of the CDR3 is TGTGCCAGCAGCCCGGGGGGGATCTCCTACAATGAGCAGTTCTTC.

As for this clonotype: A much larger clone lies one base from this, so it may be a read error. The chain links TRBV7-8 to TRBJ2-2; no firm D call. V lost 1 base and J lost 1, with 7 bases in between. CDR3 length: 15 amino acids. Germline CDR1 reads SGHVS; CDR2 reads FQNEAQ. As DNA, the CDR3 is TGTGCCAGCAGCTTAGGCGTCCAGAACACCGGGGAGCTGTTTTTT. This codes for CASSLGVQNTGELFF. The whole variable domain, remainder taken from reference TRBV7-8 and TRBJ2-2, is GAGVSQSPRYKVAKRGQDVALRCDPISGHVSLFWYQQALGQGPEFLTYFQNEAQLDKSGLPSDRFFAERPEGSVSTLKIQRTQQEDSAVYLCASSLGVQNTGELFFGEGSRLTVL.

In this sample, this clonotype turned up a few times. The gene calls are TRBV28 and TRBJ1-1, with 7 bases identical to TRBD1. Germline assignment: CDR1 MDHEN and CDR2 SYDVKM. The CDR3 has 15 amino acids. J lost 6 bases, V lost 6 bases, and 13 bases had no gene match. The CDR3 sequence is CASSQGGGGRAEAFF. The CDR3 DNA follows: TGTGCCAGCAGCCAGGGGGGAGGGGGTAGGGCTGAAGCTTTCTTT. Based on the CDR3 plus reference TRBV28 and TRBJ1-1, the full variable domain is DVKVTQSSRYLVKRTGEKVFLECVQDMDHENMFWYRQDPGLGLRLIYFSYDVKMKEKGDIPEGYSVSREKKERFSLILESASTNQTSMYLCASSQGGGGRAEAFFGQGTRLTVV.

This clonotype was seen more than once but under ten times. The chain employs TRBV15 and TRBJ2-1, with TRBD2 matching 8 bases. V was clipped by 3 bases and J by 8 bases; unmatched bases: 12. The CDR3 contains 16 residues. CDR1 is LNHNV, CDR2 YYDKDF, per germline (reference sequence). The CDR3 bases are TGTGCCACCAGCAGGGCAGGGAGCGGGAGCGGGTATGAGCAGTTCTTC. This translates into CATSRAGSGSGYEQFF.